This TCR beta chain emerged from a study of blood T cell repertoires in COVID-19. Overall study: COVID-19 samples collected from the United States, Italy and Spain covered acute and convalescent phases.

This clone was seen just once. Followed longitudinally, the Seattle patients had been enrolled during active infection. Losses at the gene ends were 0 bases for V and 2 bases for J; bases not matched to a gene: 5. The CDR3 loop spans 16 amino acids. From germline, CDR1 is LGHDT and CDR2 YNNKEL (reference sequence). In the study's own analysis: By means of reference gene primer amplification, nucleated cell counts were estimated. Only in-frame clones appear in the TCRdb table, and some are missing; sequencing was by immunoSEQ multiplex PCR. V and J calls and clone size are given by that table; D and trimming were obtained from the DNA. This sample yields 150,000 or so clones, of which over 75% are seen a single time; 13% belongs to the top ten.

This TCR was recovered from a young man with COVID-19, enrolled during active disease. This chain uses TRBV3-1 (or the pseudogene TRBV3-2) with TRBJ2-7, with TRBD2 matching over 9 bases. Sequenced input: peripheral blood. CDR3 sequence (DNA): TGTGCCAGCAGCCAAGATATGGGGACTAGCACCTACGAGCAGTACTTC. Its translation: CASSQDMGTSTYEQYF.